The 9 T cell receptor beta chains presented below share a single source sample, sequenced in a study of T cell repertoires in cytomegalovirus infection. TCRdb passed the reads through MiXCR, listing each CDR3 protein once. The profile covers roughly 300,000 distinct CDR3 sequences, with roughly 26% appearing a single time and more than 11% taken by the ten largest. Sample: PBMCs. The source is a human donor in good health (CMV status not recorded). Some clones in this sample may be carry-over from other donors' samples.

This clonotype was recorded a few times. The chain links TRBV30 to TRBJ2-7; D remains ambiguous. Germline assignment: CDR1 GTSNPN and CDR2 SVGIG (reference sequence). The V gene lost 4 bases and the J gene lost 4 bases, with 11 bases spanning the gap. The CDR3 covers 12 residues. The CDR3 loop is CAWTADRYEQYF. CDR3 bases: TGTGCCTGGACAGCAGACCGTTACGAGCAGTACTTC.

This rearrangement joins TRBV27 to TRBJ2-7; D assignment may be TRBD1 or TRBD2 (5 bases each). Trimming removed 3 bases at V and 6 bases at J, with 21 bases between. The CDR3 has 16 residues. Per the germline V gene, CDR1 is MNHEY and CDR2 is SMNVEV (reference sequence). The CDR3 region is CASSLGRVAGIGEQYF. The CDR3 nucleotides are TGTGCCAGCAGTTTGGGGCGGGTAGCAGGGATTGGCGAGCAGTACTTC.

This clonotype has ten or more counts. This sequence joins TRBV7-2 and TRBJ2-3, with D possibly TRBD2 on 5 matching bases. V was trimmed by 5 bases and J by 0 bases, leaving 15 bases between them. The germline CDR1 and CDR2 sequences are SGHTA and FQGNSA. The CDR3 covers 16 residues. CDR3 loop: CASSGRKRLSTDTQYF. For the CDR3, the DNA is TGTGCCAGCAGCGGGAGAAAGCGCCTCAGCACAGATACGCAGTATTTT.

The chain couples TRBV10-3 to TRBJ2-1; no definite D call. Trimming took off 6 bases at V and 3 bases at J, with 9 bases between the two ends. This CDR3 contains 13 residues. CDR1 is ENHRY, CDR2 SYGVKD, per germline. CDR3 protein: CAISGSVYNEQFF. For the CDR3, the DNA is TGTGCCATCAGCGGATCCGTCTACAATGAGCAGTTCTTC.

The genes are TRBV11-2 and TRBJ1-5; 8 bases match TRBD1. Germline V gene data show CDR1 as SGHAT and CDR2 as FQNNGV. This CDR3 region has 16 residues. Unmatched junction bases numbered 13, after V lost 8 bases and J lost 4 bases. DNA for the CDR3: TGTGCCAGCGGCGTTTCAGGGGGCTTAGGGAATCAGCCCCAGCATTTT. This gives the protein CASGVSGGLGNQPQHF.

This clonotype has just a few counts. This CDR3 reads CASTPLGGGNYEQYF. CDR3 bases: TGTGCCAGCACCCCTTTAGGCGGGGGTAATTACGAGCAGTACTTC. The chain carries TRBV2 and TRBJ2-7; 7 bases are shared with TRBD2. The CDR3 consists of 15 residues. Germline assignment: CDR1 SNHLY and CDR2 FYNNEI. V was pared by 7 bases and J by 4 bases, with 13 bases of the junction left unmatched.

This clonotype was detected many times. The chain is built from TRBV7-9 and TRBJ2-7; D perhaps matches TRBD2 (5 bases). Trimming cost V 4 bases and J 0 bases, with 16 bases left between them. The CDR3 is made up of 16 amino acids. The germline V gene encodes CDR1 SEHNR and CDR2 FQNEAQ (reference sequence). CDR3 amino acids: CASSSPPLGSSYEQYF. CDR3 sequence (DNA): TGTGCCAGCAGCTCCCCACCTCTAGGGAGCTCCTACGAGCAGTACTTC.

This clonotype was detected many times. The chain joins TRBV7-2 to TRBJ2-1; 8 bases map to TRBD2. The germline V gene encodes CDR1 SGHTA and CDR2 FQGNSA. The V gene end was trimmed by 5 bases and the J gene end by 5 bases; junction bases not matched to a gene: 5. This CDR3 spans 14 amino acids. Written as DNA, the CDR3 is TGTGCCAGCAGCAAGGAACTAGCGGACAATGAGCAGTTCTTC. It is translated as CASSKELADNEQFF.

The chain joins TRBV29-1 to TRBJ2-5; possibly TRBD1 for D (6 bases). The germline V gene encodes CDR1 SQVTM and CDR2 ANQGSEA. V was shortened by 3 bases and J by 6 bases, with 17 bases between the two germline ends. The CDR3 loop spans 14 amino acids. Here the CDR3 reads CSVDITGIVQTQYF. CDR3 DNA sequence: TGCAGCGTTGATATCACAGGGATCGTACAGACCCAGTACTTC. Full variable domain (rest looked up from reference TRBV29-1 and TRBJ2-5): SAVISQKPSRDICQRGTSLTIQCQVDSQVTMMFWYRQQPGQSLTLIATANQGSEATYESGFVIDKFPISRPNLTFSTLTVSNMSPEDSSIYLCSVDITGIVQTQYFGPGTRLLVL.